Below are 26 T cell receptor beta chains sequenced from a single sample in a study of liver allograft versus peripheral blood T cells. As for the study in general: A comparison was made between T cell receptor repertoires in transplanted livers and those in recipients' peripheral blood.

TCRdb redid the calling of the reads with MiXCR, one entry per CDR3 protein. The table records about 4,000 distinct CDR3 sequences, about 21% of them present only once. The receptors derive from a human patient who had a liver transplant. Some T cells may arise from the graft donor.

This clonotype came up a few times. This sequence joins TRBV30 and TRBJ2-5; 8 bases agree with TRBD2. The CDR3 runs 16 residues. With 2 bases clipped from V and 5 bases from J, the junction kept 13 bases outside the gene matches. Germline V gene lookup returns CDR1 GTSNPN and CDR2 SVGIG (reference sequence). CDR3 DNA: TGTGCCTGGAGTACCTTCGGGACTAGAAGTCGGGAGACCCAGTACTTC. It codes for CAWSTFGTRSRETQYF.

This clonotype is medium-sized by share. The chain couples TRBV27 to TRBJ2-1; D could derive from TRBD1 or TRBD2 (6 bases each). Germline CDR1 MNHEY, CDR2 SMNVEV (reference sequence). The CDR3 runs to 16 residues. V lost 5 bases and J lost 1, with 15 bases in between. CDR3 loop: CASSPQGRGSYNEQFF. For the CDR3, the DNA is TGTGCCAGCAGTCCTCAGGGGCGGGGTTCCTACAATGAGCAGTTCTTC.

This clonotype is categorized as large. The rearrangement uses TRBV18 and TRBJ1-2; a possible D gene is TRBD1 (5 bases). The length of the CDR3 is 13 residues. V lost 6 bases and J 3 bases, leaving 11 bases between the germline ends. The V gene's germline CDR1 is KGHSH and CDR2 LQKENI. DNA for the CDR3: TGTGCCAGCTCGATCGACAGCGACTATGGCTACACCTTC. Its translation is CASSIDSDYGYTF.

This clonotype is termed medium-sized (0.01 to 0.1%). This chain uses TRBV20-1 with TRBJ2-1; possible D gene TRBD1, 5 bases. Germline V gene sequence: CDR1 DFQATT, CDR2 SNEGSKA (reference sequence). CDR3 length: 14 amino acids. V shed 6 bases and J shed 0 bases, with 12 bases lying between them. As DNA, the CDR3 is TGCAGTGCAGTACAGGTTAGCTCCTACAATGAGCAGTTCTTC. Translated: CSAVQVSSYNEQFF.

By proportion, this clonotype is medium-sized. The chain recombines TRBV12-3 or TRBV12-4 with TRBJ2-7, with D hard to call. V was clipped by 6 bases and J by 0 bases, with 12 bases between them. This CDR3 comprises 14 residues. The CDR3 sequence: CASSTQVNSYEQYF. The DNA for the CDR3 is TGTGCCAGCAGCACTCAGGTCAACTCCTACGAGCAGTACTTC.

This clonotype is deemed medium-sized. The rearrangement joins TRBV19 to TRBJ2-3, with 9 bases identical to TRBD2. The CDR3 totals 15 residues. Germline trimming cut 1 base from V and 10 bases from J; bases unmatched to any gene: 9. Germline loops: CDR1 LNHDA, CDR2 SQIVND (reference sequence). CDR3 bases: TGTGCCAGTAGTATAGGGGCGGGGGGGTTCGCGGCGCAGTATTTT. Its translation is CASSIGAGGFAAQYF.

This clonotype rates as large (0.1 to 1%). V gene TRBV10-3 combines with J gene TRBJ1-3; D not resolved. Germline V gene sequence: CDR1 ENHRY, CDR2 SYGVKD. The CDR3 loop spans 12 amino acids. The germline V and J ends were trimmed by 4 bases and 7 bases, with 8 bases remaining between them. CDR3 residues: CAISVAGNTIYF. The CDR3 DNA reads as TGTGCCATCAGTGTTGCCGGTAACACCATATATTTT.

Concerning this clonotype: This clone may be a read error of a much larger clone one base away. This chain connects TRBV10-2 to TRBJ2-7, with 11 bases that match TRBD2. Germline V gene sequence: CDR1 WSHSY, CDR2 SAAADI. Unmatched junction bases numbered 14, after V lost 6 bases and J lost 7 bases. The CDR3 runs to 16 residues. CDR3 sequence: CASSPGLAGLYNEQYF. DNA of the CDR3: TGCGCCAGCAGCCCCGGACTAGCGGGCCTTTACAATGAGCAGTACTTC.

This clonotype is termed large. The V gene is TRBV29-1, the J gene TRBJ1-2, with a possible D match to TRBD1 (5 bases). CDR3 length equals 13 residues. CDR1 is SQVTM, CDR2 ANQGSEA, per germline. V lost 4 bases and J 1 base, leaving 10 bases between the germline ends. CDR3 residues: CSVVQGFNYGYTF. In DNA, the CDR3 is TGCAGCGTTGTTCAGGGCTTTAACTATGGCTACACCTTC.

The V gene is TRBV2, the J gene TRBJ2-4; D is tentatively TRBD1 or TRBD2 (5 bases each). The length of the CDR3 is 10 residues. Trimming left V 8 bases short and J 6 bases short, with 5 bases between. CDR1 SNHLY and CDR2 FYNNEI come from the germline V gene. The CDR3 DNA is TGTGCCAGCGGGGGAAACATTCAGTACTTC. This sequence encodes CASGGNIQYF.

This clonotype is medium-sized (0.01 to 0.1%) within its sample. This sequence joins TRBV7-9 and TRBJ2-7; the match to TRBD1 covers 7 bases. Unmatched junction bases numbered 8, after V lost 0 bases and J lost 3 bases. This CDR3 is 16 amino acids long. Germline loops: CDR1 SEHNR, CDR2 FQNEAQ (reference sequence). CDR3: CASSLALTGRFYEQYF. Written as DNA, the CDR3 is TGTGCCAGCAGCTTAGCGCTGACAGGGAGATTCTACGAGCAGTACTTC.

This clonotype has just a few counts. The genes are TRBV20-1 and TRBJ2-5, with D possibly being TRBD1 (6 bases). The V gene's germline CDR1 is DFQATT and CDR2 SNEGSKA (reference sequence). The CDR3 length is 14 residues. V lost 6 bases, J lost 5 bases, and 19 bases lay in between. Here the CDR3 DNA reads TGCAGTGCCGTCCGACAGGTTTTGGGGGAGACCCAGTACTTC. Its protein is CSAVRQVLGETQYF.

By share, this clonotype counts as medium-sized (0.01 to 0.1%). The chain carries TRBV6-2 or TRBV6-3 and TRBJ1-2, with a possible D match to TRBD1 (6 bases). CDR3 length: 13 amino acids. Trimming removed 7 bases from V and 1 base from J, with 10 bases in between. From germline, CDR1 is MNHEY and CDR2 SVGEGT. The CDR3 is CASTEGGNYGYTF. DNA of the CDR3: TGTGCCAGCACTGAAGGGGGTAACTATGGCTACACCTTC.

This clonotype rates as medium-sized (0.01 to 0.1%). The J gene is TRBJ1-6, the V gene TRBV20-1, with D hard to call. Germline CDR1 and CDR2: DFQATT and SNEGSKA (reference sequence). V lost 2 bases and J 8 bases, leaving 16 bases between the germline ends. This CDR3 is built from 15 residues. CDR3 nucleotides: TGCAGTGCTAGACGACCGGAGGGAGGCGATTCACCCCTCCACTTT. Translated, it gives CSARRPEGGDSPLHF.

Comments on this clonotype: At one end, the junction sequence differs from germline, possibly due to a read error. V gene TRBV6-6 combines with J gene TRBJ2-3, with a possible D match to TRBD2 (6 bases). CDR1 is MNHNY, CDR2 SVGAGI, per germline (reference sequence). This CDR3 spans 14 amino acids. The CDR3 DNA follows: TGTGTCAGCGGCGGGGCCAGGGGCACAGATACGCAGTATTTT. It yields the protein CVSGGARGTDTQYF.

This clonotype is labeled as medium-sized (0.01 to 0.1%). The chain carries TRBV19 and TRBJ1-5; 7 bases are shared with TRBD1. J gave up 8 bases and V 6 bases, and 19 bases lay outside the gene matches. The CDR3 length is 17 residues. CDR1 LNHDA and CDR2 SQIVND come from the germline V gene (reference sequence). The chain's CDR3 is CASRGRFGQVPSEPQHF. CDR3 in DNA: TGTGCCAGTAGGGGGCGGTTTGGACAGGTACCATCCGAGCCCCAGCATTTT.

By proportion, this clonotype is medium-sized. The J gene is TRBJ2-2, the V gene TRBV15; tentatively, D is TRBD1 (8 bases). The V gene lost 0 bases and the J gene lost 6 bases, with 14 bases spanning the gap. Germline loops: CDR1 LNHNV, CDR2 YYDKDF (reference sequence). The CDR3 loop spans 16 amino acids. The CDR3 nucleotides read TGTGCCACCAGCAGAGATTACAGGGGGGGAGCCGGGGAGCTGTTTTTT. Translated: CATSRDYRGGAGELFF.

By sample fraction, this clonotype is medium-sized. The chain is built from TRBV20-1 and TRBJ1-2; D remains ambiguous. Germline V CDR1 and CDR2: DFQATT, SNEGSKA (reference sequence). Trimming removed 5 bases at V and 2 bases at J, with 15 bases between. This CDR3 has 14 residues. The CDR3 DNA sequence: TGCAGTGCTTCTCCGACGGGAGCCAACTATGGCTACACCTTC. It specifies CSASPTGANYGYTF.

This clonotype was detected many times. This chain joins TRBV2 and TRBJ1-5; no firm D call. The V and J ends lost 2 bases and 0 bases respectively, with 14 bases between them. The CDR3 is 17 residues long. Germline lookup yields CDR1 SNHLY and CDR2 FYNNEI. The CDR3 DNA reads TGTGCCAGCAGTGAACGGTCAGGCCGTTATAGCAATCAGCCCCAGCATTTT. Translated, it gives CASSERSGRYSNQPQHF.

This clonotype rates as medium-sized. V gene TRBV20-1 combines with J gene TRBJ2-7; D gene ambiguous. Germline V gene sequence: CDR1 DFQATT, CDR2 SNEGSKA (reference sequence). Deletions cut 0 bases from V and 3 bases from J, with 6 bases between. The CDR3 is 12 residues long. The CDR3 loop is CSARDWFYEQYF. The CDR3 DNA sequence: TGCAGTGCTAGAGACTGGTTCTACGAGCAGTACTTC.

By sample share, this clonotype is medium-sized. This chain joins TRBV20-1 and TRBJ1-2, with 10 positions matching TRBD1. Germline assignment: CDR1 DFQATT and CDR2 SNEGSKA (reference sequence). J gave up 8 bases and V 3 bases, and 18 bases lay outside the gene matches. CDR3 size: 17 residues. CDR3 coding DNA: TGCAGTGCTAGTCCTCGCCGGGACAGGGGAGTATTGGGAGGCTACACCTTC. Translation: CSASPRRDRGVLGGYTF.

The V and J genes are TRBV2 and TRBJ2-7; D assignment may be TRBD1 or TRBD2 (5 bases each). V lost 8 bases and J 3 bases, leaving 8 bases between the germline ends. There are 11 residues in the CDR3. CDR1 and CDR2 from the germline V gene are SNHLY and FYNNEI. CDR3 DNA: TGTGCCAGCGGGACCTACTACGAGCAGTACTTC. This encodes CASGTYYEQYF.

The chain links TRBV6-1 to TRBJ2-2, with TRBD1 matching over 7 bases. Trimming took 10 bases from V and 3 from J; bases not matched to a gene: 8. CDR1 is MNHNS and CDR2 is SASEGT in the germline V gene. This CDR3 is built from 14 residues. The CDR3, as DNA: TGTGCCATCAGACGGACAGGTCACACCGGGGAGCTGTTTTTT. Its translation: CAIRRTGHTGELFF.

Worth noting for this clonotype: A much bigger clone sits one base away, suggesting this may be a read error. The chain combines TRBV3-2 with TRBJ1-4; the tabulated D call, TRBD1, remains unverified against the DNA. TRBV3-2 constitutes a pseudogene. This CDR3 is built from 17 residues. CDR3 residues: CVSSQDSRGGKDEKLFF. Here the CDR3 DNA reads TGTGTCAGCAGCCAAGATAGCAGGGGAGGAAAGGATGAAAAACTGTTTTTT.

By proportion, this clonotype is large (0.1 to 1%). CDR3 sequence: CASIVGAGFSGNTIYF. The CDR3 coding sequence is TGTGCCAGCATTGTCGGCGCAGGGTTCTCTGGAAACACCATATATTTT. The chain is built from TRBV6-1 and TRBJ1-3, with a tentative D call TRBD1 (5 bases). Trimming removed 7 bases from V and 0 bases from J, with 16 bases in between. This CDR3 is 16 amino acids long. Germline CDR1 MNHNS, CDR2 SASEGT.

By share, this clonotype counts as medium-sized. The J gene is TRBJ1-6, the V gene TRBV6-6; D is possibly TRBD1 (6 bases). The CDR3 runs 15 residues. Trimming pared 2 bases from V and 8 bases from J, leaving 13 bases between. Germline values: CDR1 MNHNY, CDR2 SVGAGI (reference sequence). The CDR3 sequence: CASSYQGRVDSPLHF. In DNA form, the CDR3 reads TGTGCCAGCAGTTACCAGGGGCGGGTAGATTCACCCCTCCACTTT.